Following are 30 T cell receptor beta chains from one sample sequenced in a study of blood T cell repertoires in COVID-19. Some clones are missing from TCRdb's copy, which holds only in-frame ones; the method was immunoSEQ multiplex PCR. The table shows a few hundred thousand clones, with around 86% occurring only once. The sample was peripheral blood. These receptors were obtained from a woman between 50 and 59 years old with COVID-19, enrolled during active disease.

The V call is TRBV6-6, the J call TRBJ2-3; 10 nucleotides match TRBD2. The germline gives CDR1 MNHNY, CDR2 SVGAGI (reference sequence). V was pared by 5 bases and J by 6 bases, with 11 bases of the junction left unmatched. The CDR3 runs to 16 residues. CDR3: CASSQTSSGGMDTQYF. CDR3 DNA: TGTGCCAGCAGTCAAACCTCTAGCGGGGGTATGGATACGCAGTATTTT.

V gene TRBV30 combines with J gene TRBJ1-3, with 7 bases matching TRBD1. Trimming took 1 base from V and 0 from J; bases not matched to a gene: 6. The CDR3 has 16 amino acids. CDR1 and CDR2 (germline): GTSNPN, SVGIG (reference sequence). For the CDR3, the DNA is TGTGCCTGGAGTGATCGAGGGGGCCTCTCTGGAAACACCATATATTTT. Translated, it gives CAWSDRGGLSGNTIYF.

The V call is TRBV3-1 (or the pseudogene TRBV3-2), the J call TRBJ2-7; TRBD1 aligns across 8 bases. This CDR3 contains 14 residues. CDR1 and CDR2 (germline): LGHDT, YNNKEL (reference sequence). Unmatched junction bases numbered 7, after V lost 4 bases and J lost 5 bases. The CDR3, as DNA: TGTGCCAGCAGCCCCCAGGGGGCTCCCCACGAGCAGTACGTC. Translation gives CASSPQGAPHEQYV.

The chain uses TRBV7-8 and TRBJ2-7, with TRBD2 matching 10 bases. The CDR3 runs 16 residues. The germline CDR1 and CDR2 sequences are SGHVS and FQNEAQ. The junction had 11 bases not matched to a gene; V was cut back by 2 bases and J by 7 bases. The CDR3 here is CASSLLAGVSLGEQYF. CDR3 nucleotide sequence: TGTGCCAGCAGCTTACTAGCGGGGGTGAGTTTGGGAGAGCAGTACTTC.

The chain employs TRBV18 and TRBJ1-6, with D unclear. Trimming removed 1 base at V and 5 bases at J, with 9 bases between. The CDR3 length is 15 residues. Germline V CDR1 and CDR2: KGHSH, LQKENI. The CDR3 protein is CASSPRGIDNSPLHF. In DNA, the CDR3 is TGTGCCAGCTCACCACGAGGGATCGATAATTCACCCCTCCACTTT. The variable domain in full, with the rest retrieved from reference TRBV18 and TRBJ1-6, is NAGVMQNPRHLVRRRGQEARLRCSPMKGHSHVYWYRQLPEEGLKFMVYLQKENIIDESGMPKERFSAEFPKEGPSILRIQQVVRGDSAAYFCASSPRGIDNSPLHFGNGTRLTVT.

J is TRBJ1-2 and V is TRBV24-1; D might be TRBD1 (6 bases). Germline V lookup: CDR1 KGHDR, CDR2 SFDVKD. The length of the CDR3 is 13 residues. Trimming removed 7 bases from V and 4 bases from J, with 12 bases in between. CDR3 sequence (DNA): TGTGCCACCAGCCCGGGACACTTCTATGGCTACACCTTC. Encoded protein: CATSPGHFYGYTF.

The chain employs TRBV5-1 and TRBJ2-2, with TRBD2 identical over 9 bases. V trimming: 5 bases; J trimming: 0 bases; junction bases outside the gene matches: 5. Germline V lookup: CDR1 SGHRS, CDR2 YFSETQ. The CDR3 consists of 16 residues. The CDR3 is CASRSSGVANTGELFF. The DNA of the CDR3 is TGCGCCAGCAGGTCTAGCGGGGTCGCGAACACCGGGGAGCTGTTTTTT.

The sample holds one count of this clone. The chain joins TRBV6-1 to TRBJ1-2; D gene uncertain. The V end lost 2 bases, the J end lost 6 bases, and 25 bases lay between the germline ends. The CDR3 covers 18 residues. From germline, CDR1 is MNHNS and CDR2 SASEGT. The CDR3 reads CASSERFGMVRETNGYTF. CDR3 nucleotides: TGTGCCAGCAGTGAAAGATTTGGAATGGTGAGGGAGACAAATGGCTACACCTTC.

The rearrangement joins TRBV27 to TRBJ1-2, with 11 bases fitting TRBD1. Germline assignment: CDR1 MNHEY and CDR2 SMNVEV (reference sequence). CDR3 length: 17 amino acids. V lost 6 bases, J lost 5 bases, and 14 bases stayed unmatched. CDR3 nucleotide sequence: TGTGCCAGCAGCCGTATTCTGGACAGGGGGCAAAGGTATGGCTACACCTTC. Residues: CASSRILDRGQRYGYTF.

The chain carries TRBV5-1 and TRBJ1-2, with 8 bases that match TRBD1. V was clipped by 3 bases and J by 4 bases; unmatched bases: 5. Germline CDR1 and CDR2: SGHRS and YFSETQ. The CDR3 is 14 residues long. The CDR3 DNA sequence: TGCGCCAGCAGCTACGGACAGGGCACCTATGGCTACACCTTC. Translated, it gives CASSYGQGTYGYTF.

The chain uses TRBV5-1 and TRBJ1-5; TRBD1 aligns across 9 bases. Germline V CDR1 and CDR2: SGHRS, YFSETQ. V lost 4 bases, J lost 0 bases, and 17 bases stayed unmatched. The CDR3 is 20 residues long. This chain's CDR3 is CASSPVGKGQGPISNQPQHF. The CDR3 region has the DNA TGCGCCAGCAGCCCCGTAGGAAAGGGACAGGGACCTATTAGCAATCAGCCCCAGCATTTT.

CDR3 DNA sequence: TGTGCCAGCAGCACCGACAGTCCGAGGACCGGGGAGCTGTTTTTT. This translates into CASSTDSPRTGELFF. The chain recombines TRBV6-2 or TRBV6-3 with TRBJ2-2; a weak D match, TRBD1 (5 bases). Germline-derived CDR1 and CDR2 are MNHEY and SVGEGT. V dropped 6 bases and J dropped 5 bases, with 16 bases sitting between them. The CDR3 consists of 15 residues.

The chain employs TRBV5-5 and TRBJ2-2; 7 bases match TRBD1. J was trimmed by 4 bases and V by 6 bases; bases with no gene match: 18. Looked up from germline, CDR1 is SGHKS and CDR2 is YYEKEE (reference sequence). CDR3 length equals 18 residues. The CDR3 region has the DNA TGTGCCAGCACCGACCATATCCCAGGGGGAATGGGCACCGGGGAGCTGTTTTTT. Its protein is CASTDHIPGGMGTGELFF.

The chain's CDR3 is CASSLSGAGNTIYF. The CDR3 coding sequence is TGTGCCAGCAGCTTATCAGGGGCCGGAAACACCATATATTTT. The chain recombines TRBV5-6 with TRBJ1-3, with D possibly matching TRBD1 (6 bases). The germline CDR1 and CDR2 sequences are SGHDT and YYEEEE. The CDR3 covers 14 residues. Trimming left V 2 bases short and J 4 bases short, with 10 bases between.

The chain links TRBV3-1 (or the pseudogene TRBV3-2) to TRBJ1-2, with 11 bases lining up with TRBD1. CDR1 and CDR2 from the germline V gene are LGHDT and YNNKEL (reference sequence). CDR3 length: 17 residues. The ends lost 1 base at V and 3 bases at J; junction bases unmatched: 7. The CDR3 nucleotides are TGTGCCAGCAGCCAAGCCCCTTGGACAGGGGGCTACTATGGCTACACCTTC. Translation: CASSQAPWTGGYYGYTF.

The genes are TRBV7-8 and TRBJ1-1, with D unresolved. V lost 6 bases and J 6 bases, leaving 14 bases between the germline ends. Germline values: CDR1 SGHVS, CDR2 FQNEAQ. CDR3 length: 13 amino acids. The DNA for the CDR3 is TGTGCCAGCAGTCTGAGGCCGAGGGCTGAAGCTTTCTTT. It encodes CASSLRPRAEAFF.

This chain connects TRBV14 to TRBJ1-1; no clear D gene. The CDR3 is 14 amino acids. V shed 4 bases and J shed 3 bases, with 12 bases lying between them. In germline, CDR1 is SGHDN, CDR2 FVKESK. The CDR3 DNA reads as TGTGCCAGCAGCCTGGACCGGGGAGACACTGAAGCTTTCTTT. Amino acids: CASSLDRGDTEAFF.

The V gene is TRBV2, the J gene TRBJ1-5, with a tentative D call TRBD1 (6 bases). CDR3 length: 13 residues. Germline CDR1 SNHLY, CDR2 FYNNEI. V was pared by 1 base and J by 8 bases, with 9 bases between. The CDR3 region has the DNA TGTGCCAGCAGTGAAGTACAGGGAAAGCCCCAGCATTTT. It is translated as CASSEVQGKPQHF.

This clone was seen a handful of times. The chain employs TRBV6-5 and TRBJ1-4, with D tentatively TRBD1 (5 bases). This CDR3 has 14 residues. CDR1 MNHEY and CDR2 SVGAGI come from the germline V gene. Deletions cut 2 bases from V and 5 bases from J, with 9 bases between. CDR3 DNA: TGTGCCAGCAGTTACAGGGGAGGGAATGAAAAACTGTTTTTT. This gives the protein CASSYRGGNEKLFF.

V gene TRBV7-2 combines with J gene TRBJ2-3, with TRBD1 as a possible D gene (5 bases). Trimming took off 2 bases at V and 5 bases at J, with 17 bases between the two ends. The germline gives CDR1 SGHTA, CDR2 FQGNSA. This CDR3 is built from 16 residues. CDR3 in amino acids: CASSLLQGPPQDTQYF. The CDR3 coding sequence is TGTGCCAGCAGCTTACTGCAGGGCCCCCCCCAAGATACGCAGTATTTT.

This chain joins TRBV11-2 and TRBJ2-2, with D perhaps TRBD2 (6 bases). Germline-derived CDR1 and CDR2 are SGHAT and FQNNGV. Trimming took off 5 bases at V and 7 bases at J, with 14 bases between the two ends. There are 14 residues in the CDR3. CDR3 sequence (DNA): TGTGCCAGCAGCGTCCTAGCCGGGGGCGGGGAGCTGTTTTTT. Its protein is CASSVLAGGGELFF. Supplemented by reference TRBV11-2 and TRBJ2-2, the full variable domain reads EAGVAQSPRYKIIEKRQSVAFWCNPISGHATLYWYQQILGQGPKLLIQFQNNGVVDDSQLPKDRFSAERLKGVDSTLKIQPAKLEDSAVYLCASSVLAGGGELFFGEGSRLTVL.

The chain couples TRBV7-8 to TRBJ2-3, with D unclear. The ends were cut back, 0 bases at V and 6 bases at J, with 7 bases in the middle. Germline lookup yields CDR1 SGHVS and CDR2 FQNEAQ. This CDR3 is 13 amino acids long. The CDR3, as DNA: TGTGCCAGCAGCTTAGCGCCGGAGGATACGCAGTATTTT. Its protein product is CASSLAPEDTQYF.

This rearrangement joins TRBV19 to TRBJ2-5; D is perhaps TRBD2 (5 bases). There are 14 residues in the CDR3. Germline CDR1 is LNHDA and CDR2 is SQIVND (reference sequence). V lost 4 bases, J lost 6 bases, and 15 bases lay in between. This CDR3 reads CASSNTLTGKTQYF. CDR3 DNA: TGTGCCAGTAGTAACACCCTAACGGGAAAGACCCAGTACTTC.

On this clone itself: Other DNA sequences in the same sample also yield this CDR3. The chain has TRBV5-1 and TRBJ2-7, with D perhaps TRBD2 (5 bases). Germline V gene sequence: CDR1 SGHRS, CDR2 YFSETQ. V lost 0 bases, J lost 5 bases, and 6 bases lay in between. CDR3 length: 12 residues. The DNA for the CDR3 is TGCGCCAGCAGCTTGGAGGGAGACGAGCAGTACTTC. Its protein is CASSLEGDEQYF.

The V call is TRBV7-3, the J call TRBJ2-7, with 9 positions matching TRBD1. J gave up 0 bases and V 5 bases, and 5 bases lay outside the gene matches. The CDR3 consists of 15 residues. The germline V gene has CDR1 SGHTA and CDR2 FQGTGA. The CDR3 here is CASSPTGGSSYEQYF. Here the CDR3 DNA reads TGTGCCAGCAGCCCGACAGGGGGAAGCTCCTACGAGCAGTACTTC.

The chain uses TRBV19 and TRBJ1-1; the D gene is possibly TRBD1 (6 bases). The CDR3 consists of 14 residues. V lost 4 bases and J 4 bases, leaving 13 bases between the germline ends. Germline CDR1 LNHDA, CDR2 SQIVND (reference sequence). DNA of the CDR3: TGTGCCAGTAGTACCTCCAGGGGTTCCACTGAAGCTTTCTTT. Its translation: CASSTSRGSTEAFF.

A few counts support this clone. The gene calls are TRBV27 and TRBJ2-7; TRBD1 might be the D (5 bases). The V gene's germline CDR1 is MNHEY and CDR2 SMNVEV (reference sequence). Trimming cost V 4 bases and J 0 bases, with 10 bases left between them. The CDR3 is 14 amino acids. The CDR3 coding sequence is TGTGCCAGCAGTTATCGACAGAGCTCCTACGAGCAGTACTTC. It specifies CASSYRQSSYEQYF.

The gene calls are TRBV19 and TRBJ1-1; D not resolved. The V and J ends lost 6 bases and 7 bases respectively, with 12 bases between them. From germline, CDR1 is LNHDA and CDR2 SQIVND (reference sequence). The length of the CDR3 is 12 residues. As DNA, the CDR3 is TGTGCCAGTAGCTTCGCGGGTAGTGAAGCTTTCTTT. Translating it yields CASSFAGSEAFF.

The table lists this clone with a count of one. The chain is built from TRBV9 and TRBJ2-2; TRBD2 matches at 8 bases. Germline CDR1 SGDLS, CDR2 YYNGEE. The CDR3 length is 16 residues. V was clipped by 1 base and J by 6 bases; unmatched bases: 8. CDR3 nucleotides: TGTGCCAGCAGCGTAACGAGCGGGGGTGGGGCCGGGGAGCTGTTTTTT. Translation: CASSVTSGGGAGELFF.

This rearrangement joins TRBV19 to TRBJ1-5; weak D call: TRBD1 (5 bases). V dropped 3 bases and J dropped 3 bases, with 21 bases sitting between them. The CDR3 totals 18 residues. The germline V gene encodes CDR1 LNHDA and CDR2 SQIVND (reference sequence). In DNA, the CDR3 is TGTGCCAGTAGTATTGGTGGGGGGGTGAGTGGGATCAATCAGCCCCAGCATTTT. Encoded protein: CASSIGGGVSGINQPQHF. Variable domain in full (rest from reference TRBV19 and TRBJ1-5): DGGITQSPKYLFRKEGQNVTLSCEQNLNHDAMYWYRQDPGQGLRLIYYSQIVNDFQKGDIAEGYSVSREKKESFPLTVTSAQKNPTAFYLCASSIGGGVSGINQPQHFGDGTRLSIL.